This entry concerns a single TCR beta chain. The antigen is unknown. Sequencing was performed with immunoSEQ multiplex PCR; in TCRdb, only in-frame clones are kept and a portion is missing. The sample yields 100,000 to 150,000 clones, 70% to 90% seen once. This sample stems from a study of T cell responses to AZD1222 COVID-19 vaccine. Overall study: Pooling of second doses given at about 4 or about 12 weeks was done. Study-wide results and caveats: Clonal diversity may have been underestimated in mostly white British donors. Repertoires were collected only later (after the peak T cell response had occurred). Reportedly, nearly half the spike-specific TCRs target unmutated variant regions.

The germline V gene encodes CDR1 SGHTA and CDR2 FQGNSA. The CDR3 is 15 amino acids. The J segment lost 5 bases and the V segment lost 5 bases, leaving 3 bases of the junction unmatched. This chain uses TRBV7-2 with TRBJ2-1; 13 bases agree with TRBD2. The sequence derives from an adult in good health. Sequenced material: peripheral blood, taken on day 0 of AZD1222 vaccination. The CDR3 DNA reads TGTGCCAGCAGCCCCGGACTAGCGGGAGACAATGAGCAGTTCTTC. Translating it yields CASSPGLAGDNEQFF.